This TCR beta chain was found in a study of shared clonotypes between healthy human individuals. Study results and limitations: Large sequencing depth failed to make sorted-subset sequencing complete, rarefaction showed.

TCRdb keeps only in-frame clones here, not all; method: immunoSEQ multiplex PCR. The table has roughly 300,000 clones, 70% to 75% seen once; the top ten hold 10%. Remarks on this clone: The antigen is not known.

Per germline, CDR1 SEHNR and CDR2 FQNEAQ (reference sequence). The V and J ends lost 1 base and 5 bases, in that order; junction bases with no gene match: 4. The length of the CDR3 is 16 residues. Sequenced sample: memory CD4+ T cells sorted from blood. Subset meaning: CD45RA-negative fraction. This TCR derives from a young man in good health. The chain employs TRBV7-9 and TRBJ2-1; TRBD2 matches 11 bases. CDR3 sequence: CASSLGLAGTHNEQFF. The CDR3 region has the DNA TGTGCCAGCAGCTTAGGACTAGCGGGAACGCACAATGAGCAGTTCTTC.